The sequence of this T cell receptor (beta chain) was determined in a study of human thymus T cells. CDR1 and CDR2 (germline): SGHRS, YFSETQ. This CDR3 has 13 residues. The V end lost 4 bases, the J end lost 7 bases, and 9 bases lay between the germline ends. As for this clone: Its antigen is unknown.

Resections from corrective heart surgery provided thymus tissue. Corrective surgery for congenital heart defects was being performed on the healthy Finnish infants who were the donors. Study observations and caveats: Thymic and blood repertoires appeared to show biased V and J gene usage.

Sequencing used immunoSEQ multiplex PCR; TCRdb keeps in-frame clones, though not all of them. Here the sample spans about 130,000 clones, over 85% being singletons. The sample comprised thymus tissue. The rearrangement uses TRBV5-1 and TRBJ1-6; unclear D gene. This clonotype was obtained from a boy in the first two years of life with a congenital heart defect but otherwise immunologically healthy. CDR3 residues: CASSPTRNSPLHF. CDR3 nucleotide sequence: TGCGCCAGCAGCCCCACACGAAATTCACCCCTCCACTTT.